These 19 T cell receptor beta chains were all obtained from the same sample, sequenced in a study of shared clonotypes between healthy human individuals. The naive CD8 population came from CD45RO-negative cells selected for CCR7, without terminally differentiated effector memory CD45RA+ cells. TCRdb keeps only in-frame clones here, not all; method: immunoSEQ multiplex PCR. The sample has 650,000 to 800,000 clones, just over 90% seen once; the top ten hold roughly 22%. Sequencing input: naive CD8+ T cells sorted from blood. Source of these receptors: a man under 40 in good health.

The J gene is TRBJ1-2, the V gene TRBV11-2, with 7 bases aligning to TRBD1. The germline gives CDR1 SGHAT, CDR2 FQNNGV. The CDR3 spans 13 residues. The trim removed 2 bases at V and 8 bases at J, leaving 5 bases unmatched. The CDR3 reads CASSLRDSQGYTF. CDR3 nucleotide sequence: TGTGCCAGCAGCTTAAGGGACAGCCAAGGCTACACCTTC. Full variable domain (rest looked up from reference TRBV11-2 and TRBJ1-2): EAGVAQSPRYKIIEKRQSVAFWCNPISGHATLYWYQQILGQGPKLLIQFQNNGVVDDSQLPKDRFSAERLKGVDSTLKIQPAKLEDSAVYLCASSLRDSQGYTFGSGTRLTVV.

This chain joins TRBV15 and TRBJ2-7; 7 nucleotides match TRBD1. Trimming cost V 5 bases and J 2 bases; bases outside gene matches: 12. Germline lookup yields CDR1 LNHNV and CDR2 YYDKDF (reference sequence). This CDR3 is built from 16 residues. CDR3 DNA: TGTGCCACCAGCCGCTTTCCCCGGGACAGCCCCTACGAGCAGTACTTC. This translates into CATSRFPRDSPYEQYF.

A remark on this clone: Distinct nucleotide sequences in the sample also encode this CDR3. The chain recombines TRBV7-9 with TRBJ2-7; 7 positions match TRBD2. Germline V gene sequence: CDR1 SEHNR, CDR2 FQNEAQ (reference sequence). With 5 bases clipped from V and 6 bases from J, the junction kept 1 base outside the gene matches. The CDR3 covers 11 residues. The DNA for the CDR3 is TGTGCCAGCAGCCCGGGGGGCGAGCAGTACTTC. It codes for CASSPGGEQYF.

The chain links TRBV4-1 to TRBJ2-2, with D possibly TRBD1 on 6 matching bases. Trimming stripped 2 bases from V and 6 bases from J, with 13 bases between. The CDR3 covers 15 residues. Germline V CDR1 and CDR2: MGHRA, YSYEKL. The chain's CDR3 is CASSQSLSGAGELFF. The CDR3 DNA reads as TGCGCCAGCAGCCAATCATTATCAGGGGCCGGGGAGCTGTTTTTT.

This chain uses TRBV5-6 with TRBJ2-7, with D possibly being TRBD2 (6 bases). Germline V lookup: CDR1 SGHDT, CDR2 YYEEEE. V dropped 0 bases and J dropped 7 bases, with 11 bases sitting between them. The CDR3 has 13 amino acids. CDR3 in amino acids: CASSLGRAWEQYF. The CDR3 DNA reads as TGTGCCAGCAGCTTGGGGAGGGCGTGGGAGCAGTACTTC.

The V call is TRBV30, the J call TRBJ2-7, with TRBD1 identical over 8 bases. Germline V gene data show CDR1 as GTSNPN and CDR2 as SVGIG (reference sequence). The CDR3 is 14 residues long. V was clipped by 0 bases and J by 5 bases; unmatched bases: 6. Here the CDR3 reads CAWSVGTGSNEQYF. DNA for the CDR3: TGTGCCTGGAGTGTAGGGACAGGTAGCAACGAGCAGTACTTC.

DNA of the CDR3: TGTGCCAGCAGTGCTGGACAGGGGGCCCCCACAGATACGCAGTATTTT. It specifies CASSAGQGAPTDTQYF. The V gene is TRBV27, the J gene TRBJ2-3, with TRBD1 matching 11 bases. This CDR3 comprises 16 residues. Germline-derived CDR1 and CDR2 are MNHEY and SMNVEV (reference sequence). The ends lost 5 bases at V and 2 bases at J; junction bases unmatched: 6.

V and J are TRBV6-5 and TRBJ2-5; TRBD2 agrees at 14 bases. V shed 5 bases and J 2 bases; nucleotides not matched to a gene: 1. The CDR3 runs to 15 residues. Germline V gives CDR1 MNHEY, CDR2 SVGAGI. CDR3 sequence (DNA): TGTGCCAGCAGTAGACTAGCGGGAGGGCAAGAGACCCAGTACTTC. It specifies CASSRLAGGQETQYF.

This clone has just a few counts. CDR3 sequence reads: CASSDGTSGPGGELFF. The CDR3 DNA sequence: TGCGCCAGCAGTGATGGGACTAGCGGACCAGGTGGGGAGCTGTTTTTT. This chain connects TRBV10-1 to TRBJ2-2; TRBD2 matches at 11 bases. The V gene's germline CDR1 is WNHNN and CDR2 SYGVQD (reference sequence). The CDR3 sequence is 16 residues long. The V and J ends lost 3 bases and 8 bases, in that order; junction bases with no gene match: 8.

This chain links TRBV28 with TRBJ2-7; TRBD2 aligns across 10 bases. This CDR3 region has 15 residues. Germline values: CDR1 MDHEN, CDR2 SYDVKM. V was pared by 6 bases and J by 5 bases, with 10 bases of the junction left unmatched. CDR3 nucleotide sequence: TGTGCCAGCAGGTACCTCCTAGCGGGAGTCCACGAGCAGTACTTC. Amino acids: CASRYLLAGVHEQYF.

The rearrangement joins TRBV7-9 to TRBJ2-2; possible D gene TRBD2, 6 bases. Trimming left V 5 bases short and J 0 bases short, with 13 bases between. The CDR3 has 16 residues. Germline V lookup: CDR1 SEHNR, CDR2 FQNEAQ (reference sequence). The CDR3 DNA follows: TGTGCCAGCAGCGCCGGGGACTCTGCGAACACCGGGGAGCTGTTTTTT. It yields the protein CASSAGDSANTGELFF.

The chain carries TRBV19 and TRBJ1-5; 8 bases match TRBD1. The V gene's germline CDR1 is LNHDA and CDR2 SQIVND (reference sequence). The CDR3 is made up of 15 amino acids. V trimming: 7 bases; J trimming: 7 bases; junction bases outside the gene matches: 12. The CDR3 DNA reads TGTGCCAGTATGCACCGAGGACAGGGCGGACAGCCCCAGCATTTT. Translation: CASMHRGQGGQPQHF. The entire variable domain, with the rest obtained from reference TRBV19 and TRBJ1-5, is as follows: DGGITQSPKYLFRKEGQNVTLSCEQNLNHDAMYWYRQDPGQGLRLIYYSQIVNDFQKGDIAEGYSVSREKKESFPLTVTSAQKNPTAFYLCASMHRGQGGQPQHFGDGTRLSIL.

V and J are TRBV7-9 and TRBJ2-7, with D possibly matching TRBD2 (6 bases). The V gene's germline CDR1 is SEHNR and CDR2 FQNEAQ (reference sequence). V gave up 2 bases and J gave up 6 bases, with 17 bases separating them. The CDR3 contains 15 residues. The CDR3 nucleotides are TGTGCCAGCAGCTTACGGCCGGGGGAGCTCGGCGAGCAGTACTTC. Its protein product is CASSLRPGELGEQYF.

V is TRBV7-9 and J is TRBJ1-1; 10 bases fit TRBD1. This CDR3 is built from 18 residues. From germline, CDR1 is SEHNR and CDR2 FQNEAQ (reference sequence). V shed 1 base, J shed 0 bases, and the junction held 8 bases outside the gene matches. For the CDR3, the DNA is TGTGCCAGCAGCTTAGGAGGGACAGGGGTCCCAGTGAACACTGAAGCTTTCTTT. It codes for CASSLGGTGVPVNTEAFF. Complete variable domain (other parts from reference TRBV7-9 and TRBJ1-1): DTGVSQNPRHKITKRGQNVTFRCDPISEHNRLYWYRQTLGQGPEFLTYFQNEAQLEKSRLLSDRFSAERPKGSFSTLEIQRTEQGDSAMYLCASSLGGTGVPVNTEAFFGQGTRLTVV.

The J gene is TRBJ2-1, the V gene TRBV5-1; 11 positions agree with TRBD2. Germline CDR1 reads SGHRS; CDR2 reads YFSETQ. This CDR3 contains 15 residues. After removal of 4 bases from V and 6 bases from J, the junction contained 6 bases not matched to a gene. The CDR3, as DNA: TGCGCCAGCAGCACGGGACTAGCGGAGGCCAATGAGCAGTTCTTC. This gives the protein CASSTGLAEANEQFF.

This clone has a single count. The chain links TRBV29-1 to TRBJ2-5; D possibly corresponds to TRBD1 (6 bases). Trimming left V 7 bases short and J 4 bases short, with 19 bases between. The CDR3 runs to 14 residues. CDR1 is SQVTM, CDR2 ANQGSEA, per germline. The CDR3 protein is CSATPGRGGETQYF. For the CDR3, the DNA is TGCAGCGCTACCCCGGGCAGAGGGGGAGAGACCCAGTACTTC.

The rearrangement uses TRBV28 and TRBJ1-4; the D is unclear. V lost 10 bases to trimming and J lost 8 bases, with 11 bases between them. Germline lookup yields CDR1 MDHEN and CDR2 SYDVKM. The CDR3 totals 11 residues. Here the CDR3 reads CATLWSEKLFF. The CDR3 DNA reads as TGTGCCACCCTCTGGTCGGAAAAACTGTTTTTT.

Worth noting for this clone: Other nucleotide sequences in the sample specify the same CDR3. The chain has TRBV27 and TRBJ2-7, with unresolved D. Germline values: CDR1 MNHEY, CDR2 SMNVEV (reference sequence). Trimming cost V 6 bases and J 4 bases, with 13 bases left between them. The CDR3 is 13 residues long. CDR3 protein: CASRDRRAYEQYF. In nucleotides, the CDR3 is TGTGCCAGCAGAGATCGCAGAGCTTACGAGCAGTACTTC.

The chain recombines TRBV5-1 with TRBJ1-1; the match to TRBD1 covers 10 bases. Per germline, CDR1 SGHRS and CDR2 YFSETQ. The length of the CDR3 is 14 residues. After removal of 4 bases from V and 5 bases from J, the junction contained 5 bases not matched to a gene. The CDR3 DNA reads TGCGCCAGCAGCGGTGGGACAGGGGATACTGAAGCTTTCTTT. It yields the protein CASSGGTGDTEAFF.